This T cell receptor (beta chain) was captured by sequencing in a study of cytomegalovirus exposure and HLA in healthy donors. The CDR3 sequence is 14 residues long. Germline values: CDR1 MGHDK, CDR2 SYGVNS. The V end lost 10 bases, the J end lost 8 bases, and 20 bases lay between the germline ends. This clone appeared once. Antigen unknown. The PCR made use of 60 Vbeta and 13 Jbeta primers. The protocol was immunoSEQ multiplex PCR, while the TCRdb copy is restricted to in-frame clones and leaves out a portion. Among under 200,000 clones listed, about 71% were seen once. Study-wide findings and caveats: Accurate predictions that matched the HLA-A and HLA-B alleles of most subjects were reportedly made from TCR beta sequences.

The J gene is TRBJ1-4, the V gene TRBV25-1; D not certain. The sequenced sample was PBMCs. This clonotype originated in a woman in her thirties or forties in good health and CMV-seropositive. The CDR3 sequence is CAILGLKWREKLFF. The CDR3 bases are TGTGCCATCCTAGGATTGAAATGGCGGGAAAAACTGTTTTTT.